Following are 9 T cell receptor beta chains from one sample sequenced in a study of CD8 T cells in Susac syndrome. The RNA, roughly 0.45 to 1 ug, was put through reverse transcription using random hexamers. TCRdb re-called the immunoSEQ multiplex PCR reads through MiXCR, storing one row per CDR3 protein. The sample lists roughly 170,000 distinct CDR3 sequences; approximately 93% were seen once. Sequences were obtained from CD4+ T cells from PBMCs. All receptors derive from a human donor with multiple sclerosis.

The chain employs TRBV6-5 and TRBJ2-4, with 12 positions matching TRBD1. This CDR3 comprises 18 residues. The germline V gene encodes CDR1 MNHEY and CDR2 SVGAGI. The junction had 12 bases not matched to a gene; V was cut back by 2 bases and J by 7 bases. CDR3 in amino acids: CASSYILPSGTGGNIQYF. The CDR3 region has the DNA TGTGCCAGCAGTTACATTCTCCCTTCCGGGACAGGGGGCAACATTCAGTACTTC.

The gene calls are TRBV20-1 and TRBJ2-7, with 9 bases identical to TRBD2. The CDR3 totals 16 residues. The V and J ends lost 0 bases and 1 base, in that order; junction bases with no gene match: 7. Per the germline V gene, CDR1 is DFQATT and CDR2 is SNEGSKA (reference sequence). Written as DNA, the CDR3 is TGCAGTGCTAGAGATCGTATTAGCGGGAGTTCCTACGAGCAGTACTTC. It yields the protein CSARDRISGSSYEQYF.

The V gene is TRBV20-1, the J gene TRBJ1-1; no clear D. This CDR3 is 14 amino acids long. Per germline, CDR1 DFQATT and CDR2 SNEGSKA (reference sequence). The V and J ends lost 0 bases and 0 bases respectively, with 8 bases between them. CDR3 sequence reads: CSARESGMNTEAFF. In DNA, the CDR3 is TGCAGTGCTAGAGAGTCTGGGATGAACACTGAAGCTTTCTTT.

The CDR3 region has the DNA TGCAGCGTAGGGGGCCTCGGTGAAGCTTTCTTT. It specifies CSVGGLGEAFF. The V gene is TRBV29-1, the J gene TRBJ1-1; TRBD1 aligns across 7 bases. This CDR3 spans 11 amino acids. V shed 6 bases and J 7 bases; nucleotides not matched to a gene: 5. Germline assignment: CDR1 SQVTM and CDR2 ANQGSEA.

V is TRBV5-1 and J is TRBJ2-7, with 9 bases aligning to TRBD2. In germline, CDR1 is SGHRS, CDR2 YFSETQ. The CDR3 loop spans 14 amino acids. V lost 3 bases and J lost 2; bases outside the gene matches: 3. CDR3 DNA: TGCGCCAGCAGCTCGACTAGCGGACCCTACGAGCAGTACTTC. This gives the protein CASSSTSGPYEQYF.

V and J are TRBV30 and TRBJ1-3, with unresolved D. The CDR3 is made up of 13 amino acids. V was pared by 1 base and J by 4 bases, with 8 bases between. Germline V gene data show CDR1 as GTSNPN and CDR2 as SVGIG (reference sequence). In DNA form, the CDR3 reads TGTGCCTGGAGTGGGCTGAAGGGAAACACCATATATTTT. Translating gives CAWSGLKGNTIYF.

This rearrangement joins TRBV6-5 to TRBJ1-2; 7 bases are a match to TRBD1. This CDR3 is 19 amino acids long. Germline V gene lookup returns CDR1 MNHEY and CDR2 SVGAGI. V lost 0 bases, J lost 4 bases, and 17 bases stayed unmatched. The CDR3 reads CASSYSMFYAGGGFYGYTF. The CDR3 coding sequence is TGTGCCAGCAGTTACTCGATGTTTTATGCGGGAGGGGGCTTCTATGGCTACACCTTC.

In nucleotides, the CDR3 is TGTGCCAGCAGTTTAGACACAGGGGAGAACTACGAGCAGTACTTC. This gives the protein CASSLDTGENYEQYF. This chain connects TRBV12-3 or TRBV12-4 to TRBJ2-7, with TRBD1 matching over 7 bases. The CDR3 totals 15 residues. Trimming removed 1 base from V and 3 bases from J; junction bases left unmatched: 6.

This clonotype is a singleton in its sample. The V and J genes are TRBV3-1 and TRBJ2-1; 8 bases map to TRBD2. J was trimmed by 3 bases and V by 0 bases; bases with no gene match: 4. The germline V gene has CDR1 LGHDT and CDR2 YNNKEL (reference sequence). CDR3 length: 16 amino acids. The CDR3 reads CASSQDGGRIYNEQFF. DNA for the CDR3: TGTGCCAGCAGCCAAGATGGCGGGAGGATCTACAATGAGCAGTTCTTC.